A single sample gave rise to the 6 T cell receptor beta chains below, sequenced in a study of blood T cell repertoires in COVID-19. Sequencing used immunoSEQ multiplex PCR; TCRdb keeps in-frame clones, though not all of them. In the table there are about 270,000 clones, over 80% of which are singletons. Sequencing was done on a sample of PBMCs or T cells enriched from blood (not recorded which). These receptors were collected from a young woman with acute COVID-19.

The chain combines TRBV4-1 with TRBJ2-2; tentative D call: TRBD1 (5 bases). Between the trimmed V and J ends, which lost 0 bases and 5 bases, there was a span of 10 bases. CDR1 MGHRA and CDR2 YSYEKL come from the germline V gene. CDR3 length: 15 amino acids. The CDR3 sequence is CASSQDQGWTGELFF. CDR3 nucleotide sequence: TGCGCCAGCAGCCAAGATCAGGGTTGGACCGGGGAGCTGTTTTTT.

On this clone itself: This sample also contains other DNA sequences that code for the same CDR3. This chain joins TRBV28 and TRBJ1-5, with D tentatively TRBD1 (5 bases). Germline CDR1 is MDHEN and CDR2 is SYDVKM. This CDR3 is built from 13 residues. Deletions cut 2 bases from V and 7 bases from J, with 9 bases between. The CDR3 loop reads CASSLRGDQPQHF. DNA of the CDR3: TGTGCCAGCAGTTTACGGGGGGACCAGCCCCAGCATTTT.

The chain joins TRBV28 to TRBJ2-1; TRBD2 matches at 13 bases. J gave up 7 bases and V 6 bases, and 6 bases lay outside the gene matches. The CDR3 has 15 residues. Germline loops: CDR1 MDHEN, CDR2 SYDVKM. The CDR3 DNA reads as TGTGCCAGCAGACCAGGACTAGCGGGAGAAAATGAGCAGTTCTTC. As protein: CASRPGLAGENEQFF. The full variable domain, in which reference TRBV28 and TRBJ2-1 provide the parts outside the CDR3, is DVKVTQSSRYLVKRTGEKVFLECVQDMDHENMFWYRQDPGLGLRLIYFSYDVKMKEKGDIPEGYSVSREKKERFSLILESASTNQTSMYLCASRPGLAGENEQFFGPGTRLTVL.

V gene TRBV2 combines with J gene TRBJ1-1, with 9 bases fitting TRBD1. With 7 bases clipped from V and 2 bases from J, the junction kept 5 bases outside the gene matches. Germline assignment: CDR1 SNHLY and CDR2 FYNNEI. CDR3 size: 14 residues. The CDR3 DNA reads as TGTGCCAGCACCATGGGACAGGGTAACACTGAAGCTTTCTTT. This sequence encodes CASTMGQGNTEAFF.

This rearrangement joins TRBV2 to TRBJ2-1; 7 nucleotides align to TRBD2. The junction had 14 bases not matched to a gene; V was cut back by 5 bases and J by 10 bases. The germline gives CDR1 SNHLY, CDR2 FYNNEI. This CDR3 comprises 15 residues. Here the CDR3 reads CASSQTGTKPLEQFF. CDR3 in DNA: TGTGCCAGCAGTCAAACCGGGACTAAGCCGCTGGAGCAGTTCTTC.

The chain employs TRBV7-2 and TRBJ1-4; no firm D call. Germline assignment: CDR1 SGHTA and CDR2 FQGNSA. The CDR3 covers 14 residues. The germline V and J ends were trimmed by 3 bases and 4 bases, with 9 bases remaining between them. CDR3 nucleotides: TGTGCCAGCAGCTTTGAGGCAGATAATGAAAAACTGTTTTTT. This encodes CASSFEADNEKLFF.